These 20 T cell receptor beta chains share one sample of origin, sequenced in a study of CD8 T cells in Susac syndrome. An input of about 0.45 to 1 ug of RNA was subjected to reverse transcription using random hexamers. One entry per CDR3 protein, called by TCRdb with MiXCR from the immunoSEQ multiplex PCR reads. Here the sample spans under 250,000 distinct CDR3 sequences, approximately 94% being singletons. Material: CD4+ T cells from PBMCs. These TCRs come from a human donor with Susac syndrome.

This chain links TRBV13 with TRBJ1-1; D is unresolved. Between the trimmed V and J ends, which lost 0 bases and 3 bases, there was a span of 14 bases. Germline values: CDR1 PRHDT, CDR2 FYEKMQ (reference sequence). This CDR3 has 16 residues. The CDR3 sequence is CASSLGRSRLYTEAFF. CDR3 nucleotide sequence: TGTGCCAGCAGCTTAGGCCGAAGCAGGCTGTACACTGAAGCTTTCTTT.

The rearrangement joins TRBV6-6 to TRBJ1-6, with TRBD1 matching 8 bases. The CDR3 totals 15 residues. The germline CDR1 and CDR2 sequences are MNHNY and SVGAGI (reference sequence). V was pared by 0 bases and J by 9 bases, with 4 bases of the junction left unmatched. The CDR3 DNA reads TGTGCCAGCAGTTACTCGACAGGGGCCGTTTCACCCCTCCACTTT. Its protein product is CASSYSTGAVSPLHF.

The chain carries TRBV7-3 and TRBJ2-7; 7 bases map to TRBD1. Germline CDR1 is SGHTA and CDR2 is FQGTGA. Losses at the gene ends were 3 bases for V and 3 bases for J; bases not matched to a gene: 5. This CDR3 is built from 14 residues. As DNA, the CDR3 is TGTGCCAGCAGCTTCACCGGACAGGACTACGAGCAGTACTTC. It codes for CASSFTGQDYEQYF. The full variable domain, completed using reference TRBV7-3 and TRBJ2-7, is GAGVSQTPSNKVTEKGKYVELRCDPISGHTALYWYRQSLGQGPEFLIYFQGTGAADDSGLPNDRFFAVRPEGSVSTLKIQRTERGDSAVYLCASSFTGQDYEQYFGPGTRLTVT.

DNA of the CDR3: TGTGCCTGGAGTCCCCCCCCCGGACAGGGTAAGGGCACTGAAGCTTTCTTT. As protein: CAWSPPPGQGKGTEAFF. V is TRBV30 and J is TRBJ1-1; 8 bases align to TRBD1. The CDR3 has 17 amino acids. Germline V gene sequence: CDR1 GTSNPN, CDR2 SVGIG (reference sequence). Trimming took 2 bases from V and 4 from J; bases not matched to a gene: 15.

This sequence joins TRBV18 and TRBJ2-5; TRBD2 is a possible D gene (6 bases). Trimming left V 2 bases short and J 5 bases short, with 12 bases between. The CDR3 extends over 14 amino acids. Germline CDR1 is KGHSH and CDR2 is LQKENI. In DNA, the CDR3 is TGTGCCAGCTCACCAGGAGGGGTTAAGGAGACCCAGTACTTC. It codes for CASSPGGVKETQYF.

The CDR3 loop is CASSPEQGSYNEQFF. The CDR3 coding sequence is TGCGCCAGCAGCCCGGAACAGGGCTCCTACAATGAGCAGTTCTTC. This chain connects TRBV5-1 to TRBJ2-1; D perhaps matches TRBD1 (6 bases). Trimming took off 4 bases at V and 0 bases at J, with 11 bases between the two ends. Germline CDR1 SGHRS, CDR2 YFSETQ. The CDR3 is 15 residues long.

This clonotype is a singleton in its sample. The V gene is TRBV20-1, the J gene TRBJ1-1; possibly TRBD1 for D (5 bases). This CDR3 is built from 13 residues. Germline CDR1 reads DFQATT; CDR2 reads SNEGSKA (reference sequence). Trimming left V 4 bases short and J 5 bases short, with 14 bases between. CDR3 bases: TGCAGTGCTAAGAATGGGGCGCGAACTGAAGCTTTCTTT. It yields the protein CSAKNGARTEAFF.

The genes are TRBV6-2 or TRBV6-3 and TRBJ2-1; D may be TRBD2 (6 bases). CDR3 length equals 17 residues. V was pared by 7 bases and J by 0 bases, with 19 bases between. CDR1 and CDR2 from the germline V gene are MNHEY and SVGEGT. DNA for the CDR3: TGTGCCAGCACCCCCGGGAGCGATGCGCGCTCCTACAATGAGCAGTTCTTC. This sequence encodes CASTPGSDARSYNEQFF.

V gene TRBV7-2 combines with J gene TRBJ2-5, with D tentatively TRBD1 (6 bases). Trimming shortened V by 5 bases and J by 5 bases, and 15 bases separated the two germline ends. The CDR3 length is 14 residues. Germline assignment: CDR1 SGHTA and CDR2 FQGNSA. Here the CDR3 DNA reads TGTGCCAGCAGCCTCCAGGGGCGGGTGGAGACCCAGTACTTC. Protein: CASSLQGRVETQYF.

The chain employs TRBV6-2 or TRBV6-3 and TRBJ1-1; D gene ambiguous. V was pared by 4 bases and J by 1 base, with 7 bases between. The CDR3 runs to 13 residues. Germline lookup yields CDR1 MNHEY and CDR2 SVGEGT. CDR3 amino acids: CASSSRSNTEAFF. DNA for the CDR3: TGTGCCAGCAGTTCTAGATCGAACACTGAAGCTTTCTTT.

This clonotype showed up just once. This chain uses TRBV6-5 with TRBJ2-1; D is perhaps TRBD1 (5 bases). The germline V gene encodes CDR1 MNHEY and CDR2 SVGAGI. CDR3 length equals 13 residues. V lost 6 bases to trimming and J lost 5 bases, with 11 bases between them. CDR3 coding DNA: TGTGCCAGCAGCGAGGACACTCACAATGAGCAGTTCTTC. Its protein product is CASSEDTHNEQFF.

The rearrangement uses TRBV6-2 or TRBV6-3 and TRBJ1-6, with 7 bases aligning to TRBD1. Germline V gene data show CDR1 as MNHEY and CDR2 as SVGEGT. CDR3 length equals 13 residues. V shed 7 bases, J shed 13 bases, and the junction held 10 bases outside the gene matches. In nucleotides, the CDR3 is TGTGCCAGCACCAACGGACAGGTCGGTCCCCTCCACTTT. It translates to CASTNGQVGPLHF.

This sequence joins TRBV3-1 and TRBJ1-6; 8 bases fit TRBD1. The junction had 0 bases not matched to a gene; V was cut back by 4 bases and J by 7 bases. Germline CDR1 and CDR2: LGHDT and YNNKEL (reference sequence). CDR3 length: 13 residues. CDR3 coding DNA: TGTGCCAGCAGCCGACAGGGGAATTCACCCCTCCACTTT. Translating it yields CASSRQGNSPLHF.

The J gene is TRBJ1-6, the V gene TRBV4-3; maybe TRBD1 (6 bases). The length of the CDR3 is 15 residues. Trimming took 0 bases from V and 10 from J, leaving 13 bases between them. Germline lookup yields CDR1 LGHNA and CDR2 YSLEER. CDR3 in DNA: TGCGCCAGCAGCCAAGACCCAGGGGTAGGATCACCCCTCCACTTT. This sequence encodes CASSQDPGVGSPLHF.

The rearrangement joins TRBV9 to TRBJ2-5; the D is unclear. V was cut by 0 bases and J by 2 bases, with 8 bases left in between. The CDR3 is 14 amino acids. Germline CDR1 is SGDLS and CDR2 is YYNGEE. CDR3 nucleotide sequence: TGTGCCAGCAGCGTAGGACACAGTCAAGAGACCCAGTACTTC. Protein product: CASSVGHSQETQYF.

The V gene is TRBV4-1, the J gene TRBJ1-2, with TRBD1 as a possible D gene (5 bases). Germline V gene data show CDR1 as MGHRA and CDR2 as YSYEKL. The CDR3 loop spans 15 amino acids. V was clipped by 4 bases and J by 4 bases, with 16 bases between them. CDR3 region: CASSLQGAEAYGYTF. CDR3 sequence (DNA): TGCGCCAGCAGCCTTCAGGGAGCCGAAGCCTATGGCTACACCTTC.

The CDR3 is CASTWGGGSQGPQHF. CDR3 bases: TGTGCCAGTACCTGGGGAGGGGGAAGTCAAGGGCCCCAGCATTTT. The chain has TRBV19 and TRBJ1-5; maybe TRBD1 (6 bases). The CDR3 consists of 15 residues. Looked up from germline, CDR1 is LNHDA and CDR2 is SQIVND (reference sequence). V gave up 7 bases and J gave up 9 bases, with 22 bases separating them.

This chain joins TRBV30 and TRBJ2-7; D possibly uses TRBD1 or TRBD2 (5 bases each). The CDR3 runs 14 residues. In germline, CDR1 is GTSNPN, CDR2 SVGIG (reference sequence). V was clipped by 5 bases and J by 0 bases, with 14 bases between them. The CDR3 nucleotides read TGTGCCTGGGGTTCGGGACGGAGCTCCTACGAGCAGTACTTC. It specifies CAWGSGRSSYEQYF.

Only one count was recorded for this clonotype. The chain couples TRBV20-1 to TRBJ2-3; 7 bases align to TRBD2. Germline trimming cut 8 bases from V and 1 base from J; bases unmatched to any gene: 12. Germline CDR1 reads DFQATT; CDR2 reads SNEGSKA (reference sequence). This CDR3 comprises 15 residues. The CDR3 here is CSSVWRGSGTDTQYF. In DNA form, the CDR3 reads TGCAGTTCTGTTTGGCGGGGGAGTGGCACAGATACGCAGTATTTT.

The CDR3 loop is CASSVGPGYTQYF. The CDR3 bases are TGTGCCAGCAGCGTAGGGCCGGGCTATACGCAGTATTTT. V is TRBV9 and J is TRBJ2-3; D remains ambiguous. CDR1 and CDR2 (germline): SGDLS, YYNGEE. V lost 0 bases and J lost 7, with 9 bases in between. This CDR3 region has 13 residues.